Below are 12 T cell receptor beta chains sequenced from a single sample in a study of metastatic and nonmetastatic thyroid tumors. Thyroid surgery was performed in patients who had received no treatment beforehand. TCRdb used MiXCR to call clones anew from the PCR reads. The sample consists of 30,000 to 45,000 clones, roughly 18% of them appearing once. The sample comprised blood. These receptors came from a female donor with papillary thyroid cancer or a benign thyroid nodule (not recorded which). Some clones in this sample may be carry-over from other donors' samples.

This CDR3 reads CASSYDGGHTEQFF. The CDR3, as DNA: TGTGCCAGCAGTTACGACGGGGGTCATACTGAGCAGTTCTTC. V is TRBV6-5 and J is TRBJ2-1, with TRBD2 as a possible D gene (6 bases). The CDR3 is 14 amino acids. V was cut by 2 bases and J by 9 bases, with 14 bases left in between. In germline, CDR1 is MNHEY, CDR2 SVGAGI.

With regard to this clone: Given a much more abundant clone one base away, this may be a read error. J is TRBJ2-4 and V is TRBV20-1, with D possibly being TRBD1 (6 bases). V was clipped by 2 bases and J by 8 bases, with 19 bases between them. Germline V CDR1 and CDR2: DFQATT, SNEGSKA (reference sequence). The CDR3 extends over 15 amino acids. CDR3 residues: CSARHTGTPRDIQYF. The CDR3 DNA reads as TGCAGTGCTAGACATACAGGGACCCCGCGGGACATTCAGTACTTC.

Comments on this clone: A junction boundary mismatches the germline segment, possibly from a read error. The chain has TRBV28 and TRBJ1-6; the D is unclear. CDR1 is MDHEN and CDR2 is SYDVKM in the germline V gene. The CDR3 is 13 amino acids. The CDR3 here is CANSVQGPPRLQF. The CDR3 DNA is TGTGCCAACAGTGTCCAAGGGCCCCCGCGCCTCCAGTTT. The variable domain in full, completed from reference TRBV28 and TRBJ1-6, reads DVKVTQSSRYLVKRTGEKVFLECVQDMDHENMFWYRQDPGLGLRLIYFSYDVKMKEKGDIPEGYSVSREKKERFSLILESASTNQTSMYLCANSVQGPPRLQFGNGTRLTVT.

Only a few counts were recorded for this clone. The V and J genes are TRBV29-1 and TRBJ1-2, with 10 bases matching TRBD1. V gave up 7 bases and J gave up 8 bases; unmatched junction bases: 4. The CDR3 consists of 11 residues. Germline CDR1 and CDR2: SQVTM and ANQGSEA. The CDR3 loop reads CSAGTGEGYTF. In DNA, the CDR3 is TGCAGCGCTGGGACAGGGGAAGGCTACACCTTC.

The J gene is TRBJ2-7, the V gene TRBV11-3, with TRBD2 as a possible D gene (5 bases). The V end lost 0 bases, the J end lost 4 bases, and 13 bases lay between the germline ends. The CDR3 contains 15 residues. CDR1 is SGHNT, CDR2 YENEEA, per germline. CDR3 in DNA: TGTGCCAGCAGCTTAGATGTCGGGGTCCTGTACGAGCAGTACTTC. This encodes CASSLDVGVLYEQYF.

Worth noting for this clone: Since no conserved phenylalanine or tryptophan closes the CDR3, a read error is the likely cause. The DNA is omitted, as the CDR3 cannot be located on it reliably, and the CDR3 follows TCRdb's listing. The chain couples TRBV25-1 to TRBJ1-1. Germline loops: CDR1 MGHDK, CDR2 SYGVNS. The CDR3 length is 13 residues, termini included. The CDR3 sequence: CASSGPRNTEALL.

This clone was recorded at least ten times. This chain uses TRBV24-1 with TRBJ1-1; D is undetermined. V was shortened by 0 bases and J by 3 bases, with 4 bases between the two germline ends. CDR1 is KGHDR and CDR2 is SFDVKD in the germline V gene. The CDR3 length is 13 residues. Here the CDR3 DNA reads TGTGCCACCAGTGATTTGAGCCACACTGAAGCTTTCTTT. This gives the protein CATSDLSHTEAFF.

This clone has ten or more counts. The chain joins TRBV5-4 to TRBJ2-1, with TRBD2 matching over 10 bases. Trimming cost V 1 base and J 8 bases; bases outside gene matches: 6. Germline lookup yields CDR1 SGHNT and CDR2 YYREEE (reference sequence). The CDR3 has 15 amino acids. The CDR3 protein is CASSLRGLASDEQFF. Here the CDR3 DNA reads TGTGCCAGCAGCTTGAGGGGACTAGCGTCTGATGAGCAGTTCTTC.

This clone was detected many times. The chain links TRBV7-9 to TRBJ2-3; the D is unclear. Trimming removed 3 bases from V and 9 bases from J, with 7 bases in between. The length of the CDR3 is 11 residues. Germline V lookup: CDR1 SEHNR, CDR2 FQNEAQ (reference sequence). Here the CDR3 DNA reads TGTGCCAGCAGCTTCAGTATCACGCAGTATTTT. It codes for CASSFSITQYF.

This clone was detected a few times. V gene TRBV6-2 or TRBV6-3 combines with J gene TRBJ2-5; TRBD1 matches at 7 bases. The length of the CDR3 is 15 residues. V shed 2 bases, J shed 4 bases, and the junction held 7 bases outside the gene matches. In germline, CDR1 is MNHEY, CDR2 SVGEGT. This chain's CDR3 is CASSYPTGSLETQYF. The CDR3 DNA reads as TGTGCCAGCAGTTACCCGACAGGGAGCTTAGAGACCCAGTACTTC.

This clone was observed at least ten times. A much larger clone lies one base from this, so it may be a read error. The chain links TRBV19 to TRBJ2-2; unclear D gene. The CDR3 length is 14 residues. The V gene's germline CDR1 is LNHDA and CDR2 SQIVND (reference sequence). V lost 9 bases and J lost 5, with 16 bases in between. The CDR3 DNA is TGTGCCAGCCAAGAGTGGATTGAGACCGGGGAGCTGTTTTTT. Amino acid sequence: CASQEWIETGELFF.

This clone was counted ten times or more. This chain joins TRBV12-3 or TRBV12-4 and TRBJ2-1; 7 bases are shared with TRBD1. The CDR3 covers 15 residues. J was trimmed by 2 bases and V by 3 bases; bases with no gene match: 4. CDR3 loop: CASSFGTDAYNEQFF. The CDR3 coding sequence is TGTGCCAGCAGTTTTGGGACAGATGCCTACAATGAGCAGTTCTTC.